The present entry profiles one T cell receptor (beta chain) with its context. The CDR3 has 15 amino acids. With V trimmed by 3 bases and J by 1 base, 5 bases remained unmatched. Germline V gives CDR1 ENHRY, CDR2 SYGVKD. The data derive from a study of T-cell reconstitution after alpha-beta-depleted transplantation in children. The authors prepared the TCRbeta library with unique molecular identifiers. In TCRdb, the PCR reads were re-called with MiXCR into one record per CDR3 protein. The sample has around 93,000 distinct CDR3 sequences, 8% to 9% seen once. V and J are TRBV10-3 and TRBJ1-2; 7 bases are shared with TRBD1. Sequencing was performed on PBMCs from the stem cell graft donor, taken from the stem cell graft. The TCR sequence derives from a human donor who donated a stem cell graft to a child with congenital amegakaryocytic thrombocytopenia. The CDR3 sequence is CAISDGGQDNYGYTF. As DNA, the CDR3 is TGTGCCATCAGTGACGGCGGACAGGATAACTATGGCTACACCTTC.